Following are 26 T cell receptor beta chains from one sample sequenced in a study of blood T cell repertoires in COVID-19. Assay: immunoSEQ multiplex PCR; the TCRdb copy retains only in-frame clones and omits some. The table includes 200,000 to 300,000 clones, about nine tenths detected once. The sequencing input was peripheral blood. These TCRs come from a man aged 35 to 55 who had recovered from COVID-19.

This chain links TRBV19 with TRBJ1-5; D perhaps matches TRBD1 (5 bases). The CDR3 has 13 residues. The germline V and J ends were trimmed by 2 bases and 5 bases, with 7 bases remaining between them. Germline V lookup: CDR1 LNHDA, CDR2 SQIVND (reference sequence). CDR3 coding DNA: TGTGCCAGTAGTATATGGGGGGATCAGCCCCAGCATTTT. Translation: CASSIWGDQPQHF.

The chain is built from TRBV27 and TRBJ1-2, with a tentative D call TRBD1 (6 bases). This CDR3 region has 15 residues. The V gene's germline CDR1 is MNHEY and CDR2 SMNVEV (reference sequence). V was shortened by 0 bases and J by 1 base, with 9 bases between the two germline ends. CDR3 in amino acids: CASSLSWDINYGYTF. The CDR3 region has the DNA TGTGCCAGCAGTTTATCCTGGGACATTAACTATGGCTACACCTTC.

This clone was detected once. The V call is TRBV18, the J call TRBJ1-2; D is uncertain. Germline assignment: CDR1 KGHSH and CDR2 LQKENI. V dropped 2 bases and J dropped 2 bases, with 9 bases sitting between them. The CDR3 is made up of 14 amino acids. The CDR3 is CASSPWPGNYGYTF. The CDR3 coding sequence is TGTGCCAGCTCACCATGGCCCGGGAACTATGGCTACACCTTC.

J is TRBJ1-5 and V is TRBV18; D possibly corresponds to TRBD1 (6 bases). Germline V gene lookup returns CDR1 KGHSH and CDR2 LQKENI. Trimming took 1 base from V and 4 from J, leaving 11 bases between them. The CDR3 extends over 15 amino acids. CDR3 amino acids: CASSPLAGANQPQHF. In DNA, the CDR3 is TGTGCCAGCTCACCACTCGCAGGGGCGAATCAGCCCCAGCATTTT.

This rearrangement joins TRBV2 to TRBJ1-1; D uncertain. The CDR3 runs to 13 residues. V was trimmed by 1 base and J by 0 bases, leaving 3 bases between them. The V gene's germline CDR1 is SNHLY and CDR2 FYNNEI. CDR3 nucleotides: TGTGCCAGCAGTGAAGTCATGAACACTGAAGCTTTCTTT. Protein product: CASSEVMNTEAFF.

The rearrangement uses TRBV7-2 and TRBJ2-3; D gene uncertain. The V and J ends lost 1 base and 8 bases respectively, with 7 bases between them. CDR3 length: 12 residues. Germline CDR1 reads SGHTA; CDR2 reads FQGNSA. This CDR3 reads CASSLVPGTQYF. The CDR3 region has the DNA TGTGCCAGCAGCTTAGTTCCGGGTACGCAGTATTTT.

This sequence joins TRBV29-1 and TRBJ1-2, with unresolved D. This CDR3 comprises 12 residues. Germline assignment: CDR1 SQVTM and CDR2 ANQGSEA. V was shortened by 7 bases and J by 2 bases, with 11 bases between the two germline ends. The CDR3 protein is CSASVDNYGYTF. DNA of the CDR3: TGCAGCGCTAGCGTTGACAACTATGGCTACACCTTC. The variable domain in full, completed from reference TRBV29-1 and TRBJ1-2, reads SAVISQKPSRDICQRGTSLTIQCQVDSQVTMMFWYRQQPGQSLTLIATANQGSEATYESGFVIDKFPISRPNLTFSTLTVSNMSPEDSSIYLCSASVDNYGYTFGSGTRLTVV.

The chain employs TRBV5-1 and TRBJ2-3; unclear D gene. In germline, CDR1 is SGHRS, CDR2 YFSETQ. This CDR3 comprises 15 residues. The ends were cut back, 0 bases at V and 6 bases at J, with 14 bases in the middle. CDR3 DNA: TGCGCCAGCAGCTTGGAAGTTCCGGGTACGGATACGCAGTATTTT. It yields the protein CASSLEVPGTDTQYF.

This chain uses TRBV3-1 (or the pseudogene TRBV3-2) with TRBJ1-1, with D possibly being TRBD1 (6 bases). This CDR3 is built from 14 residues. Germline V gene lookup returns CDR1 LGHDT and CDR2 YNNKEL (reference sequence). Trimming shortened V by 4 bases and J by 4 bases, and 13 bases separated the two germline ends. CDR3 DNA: TGTGCCAGCAGCCGGGCTCAAGGGGGCACTGAAGCTTTCTTT. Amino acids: CASSRAQGGTEAFF.

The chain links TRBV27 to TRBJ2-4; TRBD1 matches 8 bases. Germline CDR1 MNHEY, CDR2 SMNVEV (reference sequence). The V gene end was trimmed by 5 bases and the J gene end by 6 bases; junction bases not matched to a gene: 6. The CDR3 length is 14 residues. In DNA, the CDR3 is TGTGCCAGCAGTCCCCAACAGGGGGGAAACATTCAGTACTTC. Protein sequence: CASSPQQGGNIQYF.

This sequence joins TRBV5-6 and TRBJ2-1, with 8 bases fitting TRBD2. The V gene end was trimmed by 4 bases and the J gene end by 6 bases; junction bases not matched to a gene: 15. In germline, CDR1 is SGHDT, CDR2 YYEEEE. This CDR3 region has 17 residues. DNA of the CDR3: TGTGCCAGCAGCCCACCCCGGGTAGCGGGGTCGGGCAATGAGCAGTTCTTC. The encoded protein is CASSPPRVAGSGNEQFF.

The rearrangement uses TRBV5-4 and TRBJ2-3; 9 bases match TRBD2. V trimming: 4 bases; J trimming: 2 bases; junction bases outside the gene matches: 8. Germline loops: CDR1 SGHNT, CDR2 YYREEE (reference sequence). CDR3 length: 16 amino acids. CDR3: CASSRPASGTTDTQYF. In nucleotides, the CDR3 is TGTGCCAGCAGCCGACCCGCTAGCGGGACCACAGATACGCAGTATTTT.

The CDR3 region has the DNA TGTGCCAGCAGGAGAGGACAAACGAACACCGGGGAGCTGTTTTTT. It specifies CASRRGQTNTGELFF. V and J are TRBV5-6 and TRBJ2-2, with D possibly TRBD1 on 5 matching bases. The CDR3 runs to 15 residues. Germline V CDR1 and CDR2: SGHDT, YYEEEE. Trimming took 5 bases from V and 0 from J, leaving 11 bases between them.

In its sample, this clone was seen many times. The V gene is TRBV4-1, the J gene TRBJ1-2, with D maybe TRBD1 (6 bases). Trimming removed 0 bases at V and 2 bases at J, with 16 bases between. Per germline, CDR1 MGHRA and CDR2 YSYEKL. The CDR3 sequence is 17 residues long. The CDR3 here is CASSQELPGHRNYGYTF. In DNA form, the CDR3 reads TGCGCCAGCAGCCAAGAGCTACCGGGACACAGGAACTATGGCTACACCTTC.

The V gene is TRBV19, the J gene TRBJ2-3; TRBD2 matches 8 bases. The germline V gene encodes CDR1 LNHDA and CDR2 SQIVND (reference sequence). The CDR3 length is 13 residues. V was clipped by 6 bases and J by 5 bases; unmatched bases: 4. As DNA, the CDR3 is TGTGCCAGTAGCGTAGCGGGAATAGATACGCAGTATTTT. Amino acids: CASSVAGIDTQYF.

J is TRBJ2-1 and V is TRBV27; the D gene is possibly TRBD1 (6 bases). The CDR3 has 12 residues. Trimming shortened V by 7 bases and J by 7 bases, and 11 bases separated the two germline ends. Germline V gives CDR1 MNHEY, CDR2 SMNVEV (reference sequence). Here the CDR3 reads CASTSGANEQFF. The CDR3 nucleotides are TGTGCCAGCACGTCAGGGGCAAATGAGCAGTTCTTC.

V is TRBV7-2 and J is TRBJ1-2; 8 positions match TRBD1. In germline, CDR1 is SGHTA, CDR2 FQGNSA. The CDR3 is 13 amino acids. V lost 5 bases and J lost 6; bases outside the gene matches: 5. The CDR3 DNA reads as TGTGCCAGCAGCCTGACAGGGGAACATGGCTACACCTTC. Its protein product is CASSLTGEHGYTF.

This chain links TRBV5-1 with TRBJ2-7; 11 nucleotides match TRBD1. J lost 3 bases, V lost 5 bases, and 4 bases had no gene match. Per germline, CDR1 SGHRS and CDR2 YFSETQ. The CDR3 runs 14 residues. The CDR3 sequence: CASRHGTGGYEQYF. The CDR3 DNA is TGCGCCAGCAGACATGGGACAGGGGGCTACGAGCAGTACTTC.

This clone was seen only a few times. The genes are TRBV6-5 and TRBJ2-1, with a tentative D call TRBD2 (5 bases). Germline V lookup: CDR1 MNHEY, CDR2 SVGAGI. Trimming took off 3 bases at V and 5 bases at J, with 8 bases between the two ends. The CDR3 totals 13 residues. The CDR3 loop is CASSYGENNEQFF. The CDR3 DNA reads TGTGCCAGCAGTTATGGGGAGAACAATGAGCAGTTCTTC.

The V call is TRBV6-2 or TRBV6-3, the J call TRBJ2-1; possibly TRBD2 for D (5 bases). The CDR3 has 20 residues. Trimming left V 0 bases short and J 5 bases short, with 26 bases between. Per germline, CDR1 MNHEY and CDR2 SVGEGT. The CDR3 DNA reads TGTGCCAGCAGTTACTCTCTAGCACGCGACAAGACCCCAAGTAACAATGAGCAGTTCTTC. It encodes CASSYSLARDKTPSNNEQFF.

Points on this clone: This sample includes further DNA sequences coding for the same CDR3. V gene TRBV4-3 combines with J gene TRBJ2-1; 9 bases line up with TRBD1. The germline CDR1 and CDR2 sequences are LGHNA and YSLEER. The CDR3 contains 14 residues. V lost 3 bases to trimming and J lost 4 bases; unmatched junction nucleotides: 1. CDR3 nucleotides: TGCGCCAGCAGCCAGGGACAGGGATACAATGAGCAGTTCTTC. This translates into CASSQGQGYNEQFF.

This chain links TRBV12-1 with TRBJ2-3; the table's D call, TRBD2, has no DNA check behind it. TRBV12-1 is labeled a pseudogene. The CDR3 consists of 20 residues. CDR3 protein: CASSFWVLAGTYLRTDTQYF. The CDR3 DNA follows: TGTGCCAGCAGCTTTTGGGTACTAGCGGGGACCTACCTCCGCACAGATACGCAGTATTTT.

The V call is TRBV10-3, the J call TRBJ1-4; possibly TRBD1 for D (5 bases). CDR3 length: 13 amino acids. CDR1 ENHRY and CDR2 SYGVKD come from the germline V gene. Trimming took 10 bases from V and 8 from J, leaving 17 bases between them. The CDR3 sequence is CATKTGGGEKLFF. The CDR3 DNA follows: TGTGCCACCAAGACTGGTGGGGGGGAAAAACTGTTTTTT.

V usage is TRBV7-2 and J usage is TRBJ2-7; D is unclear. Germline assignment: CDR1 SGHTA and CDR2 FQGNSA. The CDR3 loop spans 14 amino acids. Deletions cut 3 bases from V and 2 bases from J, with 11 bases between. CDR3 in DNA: TGTGCCAGCAGCTTCGGTTCCATTGCCTACGAGCAGTACTTC. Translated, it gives CASSFGSIAYEQYF.

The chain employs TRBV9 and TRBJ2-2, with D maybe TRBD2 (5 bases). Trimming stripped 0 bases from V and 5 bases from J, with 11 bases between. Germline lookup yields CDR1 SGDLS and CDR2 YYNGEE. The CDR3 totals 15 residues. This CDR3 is CASSVVSGGTGELFF. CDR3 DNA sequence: TGTGCCAGCAGCGTAGTGAGCGGTGGGACCGGGGAGCTGTTTTTT.

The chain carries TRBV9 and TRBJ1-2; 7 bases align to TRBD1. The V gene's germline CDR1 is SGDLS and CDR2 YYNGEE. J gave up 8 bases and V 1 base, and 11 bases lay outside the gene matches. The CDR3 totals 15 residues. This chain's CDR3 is CASSVSPRQGGGYTF. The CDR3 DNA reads TGTGCCAGCAGCGTATCCCCAAGACAGGGTGGCGGCTACACCTTC.